This TCR beta chain was identified in a study of molecular identifiers for immune sequencing clone quantification. Overall study results and limits: Highly expanded clone sizes could be underestimated through barcode sharing by identical TCR molecules.

At least ten counts were recorded for this clonotype. Its antigen remains unknown. Listed TCR primers, together with previously described methods, were used for the bulk TCR libraries. A single record per CDR3 protein comes from TCRdb applying MiXCR to the PCR reads. This table holds 400,000 to 600,000 distinct CDR3 sequences, around 23% found once. This CDR3 is built from 14 residues. Trimming removed 2 bases at V and 2 bases at J, with 10 bases between. Germline V lookup: CDR1 MNHEY, CDR2 SVGAGI. This receptor was obtained from a human donor in good health. Some libraries in this study had Jurkat cell RNA spiked in. The specimen was naive CD8+ T cells from blood, with Jurkat cell RNA spiked in. Subset: FACS-sorted CD8+CD4-CCR7+CD45RA+ naive T cells. The rearrangement uses TRBV6-5 and TRBJ2-7, with D tentatively TRBD2 (6 bases). The CDR3, as DNA: TGTGCCAGCAGTTACGGGGGGACCCCCTACGAGCAGTACTTC. Amino acids: CASSYGGTPYEQYF.